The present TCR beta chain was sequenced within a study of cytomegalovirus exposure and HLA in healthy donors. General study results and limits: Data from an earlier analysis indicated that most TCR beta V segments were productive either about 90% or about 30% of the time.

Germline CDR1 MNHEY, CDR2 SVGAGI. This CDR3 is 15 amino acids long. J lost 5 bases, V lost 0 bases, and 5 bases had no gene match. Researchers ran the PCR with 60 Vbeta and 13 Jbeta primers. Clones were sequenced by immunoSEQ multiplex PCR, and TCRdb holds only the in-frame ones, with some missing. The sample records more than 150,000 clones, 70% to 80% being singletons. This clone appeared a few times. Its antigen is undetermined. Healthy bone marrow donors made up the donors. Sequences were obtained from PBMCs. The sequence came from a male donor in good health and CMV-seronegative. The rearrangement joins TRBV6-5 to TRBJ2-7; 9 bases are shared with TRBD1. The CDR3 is CASSYSGQGDNEQYF. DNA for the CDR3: TGTGCCAGCAGTTACTCGGGACAGGGTGATAACGAGCAGTACTTC.